The 18 T cell receptor beta chains presented below share a single source sample, sequenced in a study of blood T cell repertoires in COVID-19. The data were produced by immunoSEQ multiplex PCR, yet TCRdb's version contains in-frame clones alone and is incomplete. The sample contains roughly 41,000 clones, 85% of which appear only once. The sequenced sample was peripheral blood. These receptors were collected from a man between 45 and 60 years old with active COVID-19.

This sequence joins TRBV7-2 and TRBJ1-1; the D is unclear. Per the germline V gene, CDR1 is SGHTA and CDR2 is FQGNSA. The CDR3 runs to 13 residues. V dropped 3 bases and J dropped 3 bases, with 8 bases sitting between them. CDR3 sequence (DNA): TGTGCCAGCAGCTTTCCTACGGACACTGAAGCTTTCTTT. Its protein product is CASSFPTDTEAFF.

The chain combines TRBV10-3 with TRBJ1-4; 12 positions agree with TRBD1. The germline CDR1 and CDR2 sequences are ENHRY and SYGVKD. V shed 6 bases, J shed 8 bases, and the junction held 10 bases outside the gene matches. The CDR3 length is 16 residues. The chain's CDR3 is CAIRPGQGAEYEKLFF. The CDR3 DNA follows: TGTGCCATCAGGCCGGGACAGGGGGCGGAGTACGAAAAACTGTTTTTT.

The chain joins TRBV4-3 to TRBJ2-7; 8 positions match TRBD1. The CDR3 runs to 16 residues. Germline trimming cut 4 bases from V and 0 bases from J; bases unmatched to any gene: 8. Germline V gene sequence: CDR1 LGHNA, CDR2 YSLEER. This CDR3 reads CASSPSMGTGSYEQYF. In nucleotides, the CDR3 is TGCGCCAGCAGCCCCAGTATGGGGACAGGCTCCTACGAGCAGTACTTC.

V usage is TRBV28 and J usage is TRBJ1-3; a weak D match, TRBD1 (5 bases). This CDR3 contains 11 residues. Germline CDR1 is MDHEN and CDR2 is SYDVKM. Trimming pared 8 bases from V and 7 bases from J, leaving 9 bases between. As DNA, the CDR3 is TGTGCCAGCTCGACAGTCAACACCATATATTTT. Translation: CASSTVNTIYF.

The chain employs TRBV6-2 or TRBV6-3 and TRBJ2-1; the D is unclear. V lost 0 bases to trimming and J lost 1 base, with 7 bases between them. The germline V gene has CDR1 MNHEY and CDR2 SVGEGT. The CDR3 is 15 residues long. The CDR3 is CASSYSAPSYNEQFF. Written as DNA, the CDR3 is TGTGCCAGCAGTTACTCGGCTCCTTCCTACAATGAGCAGTTCTTC.

This clone has only one observation. The V and J genes are TRBV5-1 and TRBJ1-2; 8 bases map to TRBD1. V lost 4 bases, J lost 3 bases, and 5 bases stayed unmatched. Germline lookup yields CDR1 SGHRS and CDR2 YFSETQ. This CDR3 contains 14 residues. This chain's CDR3 is CASSTGQGDYGYTF. CDR3 DNA: TGCGCCAGCAGCACTGGACAGGGAGACTATGGCTACACCTTC.

The chain carries TRBV18 and TRBJ2-5; 11 bases agree with TRBD2. The CDR3 is 15 amino acids. Germline V CDR1 and CDR2: KGHSH, LQKENI. Trimming removed 4 bases from V and 5 bases from J; junction bases left unmatched: 6. The CDR3 bases are TGTGCCAGCTCACATACACTAGCGGGAGACGAGACCCAGTACTTC. It yields the protein CASSHTLAGDETQYF.

The CDR3 DNA sequence: TGTGCCAGCAGTTACGTCAGGGGGTCTCGGAATGAGCAGTTCTTC. It is translated as CASSYVRGSRNEQFF. The V call is TRBV6-5, the J call TRBJ2-1; 7 nucleotides align to TRBD1. Germline CDR1 is MNHEY and CDR2 is SVGAGI. This CDR3 is built from 15 residues. V lost 2 bases and J lost 7; bases outside the gene matches: 8.

The chain joins TRBV12-5 to TRBJ2-5; no clear D gene. This CDR3 region has 13 residues. Germline values: CDR1 LGHNT, CDR2 FRNRAP. The V and J ends lost 3 bases and 5 bases respectively, with 10 bases between them. The CDR3 protein is CASGFQERETQYF. CDR3 bases: TGTGCTAGTGGTTTTCAGGAACGGGAGACCCAGTACTTC.

The chain links TRBV2 to TRBJ2-7, with 9 bases lining up with TRBD1. Trimming cost V 5 bases and J 5 bases; bases outside gene matches: 10. This CDR3 has 15 amino acids. Germline values: CDR1 SNHLY, CDR2 FYNNEI. CDR3: CASSNTGTGRNEQYF. CDR3 coding DNA: TGTGCCAGCAGTAACACCGGGACAGGGAGGAACGAGCAGTACTTC.

This rearrangement joins TRBV4-3 to TRBJ2-1; 13 bases fit TRBD2. J lost 9 bases, V lost 0 bases, and 8 bases had no gene match. The CDR3 extends over 17 amino acids. CDR1 LGHNA and CDR2 YSLEER come from the germline V gene. CDR3 DNA sequence: TGCGCCAGCAGCCAAGAGCTTACTAGCGGGGGGGCCCTTGAGCAGTTCTTC. Residues: CASSQELTSGGALEQFF.

The chain joins TRBV6-6 to TRBJ1-3, with TRBD1 identical over 10 bases. Germline V CDR1 and CDR2: MNHNY, SVGAGI (reference sequence). Trimming at V came to 10 bases and at J to 0 bases, leaving 6 bases not matched to a gene. This CDR3 comprises 15 residues. The CDR3 protein is CAKGTGDYSGNTIYF. CDR3 in DNA: TGTGCCAAGGGGACAGGGGATTACTCTGGAAACACCATATATTTT.

This clone was picked up one time. CDR3 bases: TGCGCCAGCAGCTTGGGGGCGACCTCTGGAAACACCATATATTTT. This translates into CASSLGATSGNTIYF. The V and J genes are TRBV5-1 and TRBJ1-3, with D hard to call. Looked up from germline, CDR1 is SGHRS and CDR2 is YFSETQ. V lost 0 bases, J lost 0 bases, and 7 bases lay in between. CDR3 length equals 15 residues.

The V and J genes are TRBV5-1 and TRBJ1-1; possible D gene TRBD1, 5 bases. The germline CDR1 and CDR2 sequences are SGHRS and YFSETQ. V lost 0 bases and J lost 5, with 5 bases in between. CDR3 size: 12 residues. CDR3: CASSLEGTEAFF. DNA for the CDR3: TGCGCCAGCAGCTTGGAGGGGACTGAAGCTTTCTTT.

This rearrangement joins TRBV18 to TRBJ2-7; TRBD2 matches 15 bases. In germline, CDR1 is KGHSH, CDR2 LQKENI. The length of the CDR3 is 15 residues. The junction had 2 bases not matched to a gene; V was cut back by 3 bases and J by 5 bases. CDR3 amino acids: CASSPGLAGGNEQYF. The CDR3 region has the DNA TGTGCCAGCTCACCGGGACTAGCGGGGGGAAACGAGCAGTACTTC.

The chain carries TRBV28 and TRBJ1-3; TRBD1 agrees at 7 bases. CDR3 length equals 14 residues. V lost 7 bases to trimming and J lost 0 bases; unmatched junction nucleotides: 3. The germline V gene encodes CDR1 MDHEN and CDR2 SYDVKM. Written as DNA, the CDR3 is TGTGCCAGCACCCAGGGGGGCTCTGGAAACACCATATATTTT. Its translation: CASTQGGSGNTIYF.

This chain links TRBV3-1 (or the pseudogene TRBV3-2) with TRBJ1-2; D is unclear. The germline CDR1 and CDR2 sequences are LGHDT and YNNKEL (reference sequence). Trimming stripped 0 bases from V and 10 bases from J, with 12 bases between. CDR3 length: 13 residues. CDR3 coding DNA: TGTGCCAGCAGCCAAGACGGACTCCTTTACTACACCTTC. Translation: CASSQDGLLYYTF.

The chain is built from TRBV18 and TRBJ2-5, with a weak D call TRBD2 (7 bases). The CDR3 is 16 amino acids. Germline V CDR1 and CDR2: KGHSH, LQKENI. V lost 0 bases, J lost 4 bases, and 15 bases lay in between. The CDR3 reads CASSPPGGGRGETQYF. DNA of the CDR3: TGTGCCAGCTCACCACCCGGCGGGGGCAGAGGAGAGACCCAGTACTTC.